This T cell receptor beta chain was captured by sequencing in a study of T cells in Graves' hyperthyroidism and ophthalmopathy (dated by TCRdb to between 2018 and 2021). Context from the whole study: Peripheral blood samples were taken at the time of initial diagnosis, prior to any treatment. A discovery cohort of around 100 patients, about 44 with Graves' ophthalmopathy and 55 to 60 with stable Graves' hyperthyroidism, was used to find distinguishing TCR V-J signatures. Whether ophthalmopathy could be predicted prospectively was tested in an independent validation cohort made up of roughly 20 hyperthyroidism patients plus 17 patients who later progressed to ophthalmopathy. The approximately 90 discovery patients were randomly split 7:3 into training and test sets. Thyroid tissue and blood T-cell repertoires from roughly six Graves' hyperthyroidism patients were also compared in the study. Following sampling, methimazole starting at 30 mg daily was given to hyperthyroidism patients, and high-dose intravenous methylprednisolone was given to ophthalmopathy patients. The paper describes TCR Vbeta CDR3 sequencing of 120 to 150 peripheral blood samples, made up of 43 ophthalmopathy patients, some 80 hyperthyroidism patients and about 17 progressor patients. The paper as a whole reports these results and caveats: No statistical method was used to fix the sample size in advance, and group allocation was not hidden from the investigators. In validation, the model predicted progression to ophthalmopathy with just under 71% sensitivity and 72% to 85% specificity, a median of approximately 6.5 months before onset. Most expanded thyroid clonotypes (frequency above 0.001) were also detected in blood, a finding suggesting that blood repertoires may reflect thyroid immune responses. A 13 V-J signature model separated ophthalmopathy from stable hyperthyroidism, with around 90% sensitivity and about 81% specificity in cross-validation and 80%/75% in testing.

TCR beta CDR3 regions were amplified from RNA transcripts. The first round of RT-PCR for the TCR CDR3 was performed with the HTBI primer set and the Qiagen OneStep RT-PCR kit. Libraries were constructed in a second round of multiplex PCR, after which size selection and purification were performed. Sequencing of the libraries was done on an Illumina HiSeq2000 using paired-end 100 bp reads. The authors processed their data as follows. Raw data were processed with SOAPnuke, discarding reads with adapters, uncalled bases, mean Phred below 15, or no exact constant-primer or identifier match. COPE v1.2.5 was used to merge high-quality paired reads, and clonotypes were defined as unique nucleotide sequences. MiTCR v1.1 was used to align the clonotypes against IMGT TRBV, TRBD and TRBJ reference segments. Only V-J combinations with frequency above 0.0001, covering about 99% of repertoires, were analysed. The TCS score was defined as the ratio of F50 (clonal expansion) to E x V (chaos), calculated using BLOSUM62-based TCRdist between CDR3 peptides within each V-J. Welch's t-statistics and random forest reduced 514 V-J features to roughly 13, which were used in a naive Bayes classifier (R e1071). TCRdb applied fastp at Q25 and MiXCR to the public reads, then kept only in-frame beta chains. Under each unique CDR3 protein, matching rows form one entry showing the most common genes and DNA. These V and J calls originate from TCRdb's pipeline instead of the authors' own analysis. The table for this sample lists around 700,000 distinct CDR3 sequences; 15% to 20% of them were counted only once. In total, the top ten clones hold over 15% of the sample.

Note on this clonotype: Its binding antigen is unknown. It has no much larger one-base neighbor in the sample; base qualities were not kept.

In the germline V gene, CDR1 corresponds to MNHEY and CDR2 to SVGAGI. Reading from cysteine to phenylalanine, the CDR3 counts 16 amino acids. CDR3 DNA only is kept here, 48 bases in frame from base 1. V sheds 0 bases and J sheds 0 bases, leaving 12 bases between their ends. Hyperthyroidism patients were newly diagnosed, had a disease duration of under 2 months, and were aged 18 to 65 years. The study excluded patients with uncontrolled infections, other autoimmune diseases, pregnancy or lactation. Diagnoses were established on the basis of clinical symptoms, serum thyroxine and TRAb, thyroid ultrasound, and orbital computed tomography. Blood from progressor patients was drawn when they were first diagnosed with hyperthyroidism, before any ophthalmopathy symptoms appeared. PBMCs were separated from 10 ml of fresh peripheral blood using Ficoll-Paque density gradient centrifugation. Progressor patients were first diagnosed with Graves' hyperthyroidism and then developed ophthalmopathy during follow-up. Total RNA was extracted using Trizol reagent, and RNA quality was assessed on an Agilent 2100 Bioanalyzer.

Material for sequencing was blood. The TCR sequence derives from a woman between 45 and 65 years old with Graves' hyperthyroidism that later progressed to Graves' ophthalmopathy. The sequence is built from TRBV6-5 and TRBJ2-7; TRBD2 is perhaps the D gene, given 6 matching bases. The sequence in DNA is TGTGCCAGCAGTTACTCCGGGACTTCGAACTCCTACGAGCAGTACTTC. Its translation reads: CASSYSGTSNSYEQYF.